This T cell receptor beta chain derives from a study of CD4 T cells in relation to SARS-CoV-2 and coronaviruses (dated by TCRdb to about 2021). For the wider study: HLA restriction was mapped for shared crossreactive spike epitopes using patient-derived lymphoblastoid cell lines. A different, Illumina-based TCR-beta assay was used to sequence expansion assays from other donors in the study. Samples from a few pre-COVID donors and the naive versus memory experiments were sequenced with the Adaptive Biotechnologies TCR-sequencing kit; other data were Illumina-based. Memory CD4+ T cell crossreactivity between SARS-CoV-2 and common cold coronavirus spike proteins was assessed at the TCR clonotype level in the study.

CD4+ T cells from unexposed donors were collected before the COVID-19 pandemic (2011-2018). Naive and memory CD4+ T cells were separated from cryopreserved PBMCs through CD4 enrichment, which was followed by EasySep naive CD4+ T cell enrichment. Leukapheresis product for the unexposed donors was bought commercially. Ficoll-Paque PLUS gradient centrifugation was used to isolate PBMCs from leukapheresis product or whole blood. PBMCs were either cryopreserved at -140 degrees C or used fresh in the expansion assay. The QIAamp Micro DNA Kit was used to extract genomic DNA from the CD4+ T cells. Results the study describes overall, beyond this receptor: Crossreactive clones showed significantly weaker SARS-CoV-2-driven expansion than monoreactive clones, consistent with antigenic imprinting. Sequencing of naive versus memory cells indicated that the assay detects memory recall responses, not primary responses primed during culture. Small numbers of patients and of tested TCRs limited the study. Since the crossreactivity analysis centred on spike protein, crossreactivity against other viral proteins was not assessed. In around two thirds of donors, memory CD4+ clonotypes turned up that crossrecognized SARS-CoV-2 and at least one common cold coronavirus spike. Pre-pandemic and post-infection samples were not both contributed by any donor, so tracing of the source of pre-existing responses was limited.

A remark on this clone: Which antigen it targets is not known. No base quality information exists; no much larger clone differs at one position.

DNA from uncultured naive and memory CD4+ T cells underwent immunoSEQ TCR-beta sequencing at deep resolution. Per the authors' processing: During preprocessing, nonproductive sequences were removed, as were CDR3s that did not start with C, did not end with F or W, or were shorter than 7 amino acids. Cultured and uncultured naive and memory CD4+ repertoires were searched for CDR3s previously identified as spike- and CEF-reactive. CDR3 homology was quantified as pairwise Levenshtein distance, calculated with the stringdist R package after three terminal residues were trimmed from each end. In TCRdb, the immuneACCESS table is reduced to in-frame sequences with V and J assigned. These tables do not hold every clone; where another copy was compared, an unresolved V gene accounts for under half, and the others remain unexplained. V, J and clone size were drawn from that table, and D and trimming were deduced from the DNA. The sample data list about 55,000 clones, and about nine tenths of these were observed just once. Roughly 1.4% of the sample comes from the top ten.

Inclusive of the bounding cysteine and phenylalanine, the CDR3 is 14 residues long. This entry keeps only the CDR3 DNA: 42 bases, framed from base 1. CDR1 MNHEY and CDR2 SVGAGI were looked up in the germline V gene. The V end loses 2 bases and the J end loses 4 bases, and a stretch of 11 bases separates them. This sequence originates from a human donor in good health. The chain joins TRBV6-5 to TRBJ1-2, and perhaps TRBD1 as D gene, on 5 matching bases. The sequenced sample was memory CD4+ T cells from PBMCs. The sample's cell subset or site label is to be understood as: memory (non-naive) CD4+ T cells. The DNA sequence is given as TGTGCCAGCAGTTACACGGCAGGGCTCTATGGCTACACCTTC. It specifies CASSYTAGLYGYTF.